This T cell receptor beta chain was obtained from a study of blood T cell repertoires in COVID-19. Study background: Sources were T cells, B-cell-depleted T cells, or PBMCs; the material itself was cDNA or gDNA.

The study assigned cohorts using participant-reported clinical history. Donors of Cohort 3 who recovered were those that had two negative PCRs, clearance, or symptom resolution. In the authors' methods: Counts of nucleated cells, estimated from reference gene primer amplification, were obtained. Assay used: immunoSEQ multiplex PCR; TCRdb lists only in-frame clones, some missing. Clone size and V and J calls were adopted from that table, with D and trimming inferred from the DNA. This repertoire shows about half a million clones, approximately 91% found once; its top ten account for roughly 8.5%. The CDR3 contains 14 residues. The ends lost 5 bases at V and 3 bases at J; junction bases unmatched: 3. Germline-derived CDR1 and CDR2 are MNHEY and SVGAGI.

This rearrangement joins TRBV6-5 to TRBJ1-1, with 10 positions matching TRBD1. The sequenced material came from PBMCs or T cells enriched from blood (not recorded which). This TCR was sampled from a woman aged 60-75 years who had recovered from COVID-19. In DNA, the CDR3 is TGTGCCAGCAGTATCGGGACAGGGGACACTGAAGCTTTCTTT. Translation: CASSIGTGDTEAFF.